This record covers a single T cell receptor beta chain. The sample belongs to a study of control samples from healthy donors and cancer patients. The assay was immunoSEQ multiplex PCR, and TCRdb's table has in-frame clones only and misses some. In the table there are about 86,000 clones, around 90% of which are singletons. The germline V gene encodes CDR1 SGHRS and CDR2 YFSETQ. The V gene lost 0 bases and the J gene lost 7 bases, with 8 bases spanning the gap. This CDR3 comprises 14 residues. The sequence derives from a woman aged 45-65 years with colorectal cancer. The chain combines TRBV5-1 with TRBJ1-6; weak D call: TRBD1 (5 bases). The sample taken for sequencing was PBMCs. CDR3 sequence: CASSLGQSNSPLHF. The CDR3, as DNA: TGCGCCAGCAGCTTGGGACAGTCAAATTCACCCCTCCACTTT. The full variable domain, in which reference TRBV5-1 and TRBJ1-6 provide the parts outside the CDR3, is KAGVTQTPRYLIKTRGQQVTLSCSPISGHRSVSWYQQTPGQGLQFLFEYFSETQRNKGNFPGRFSGRQFSNSRSEMNVSTLELGDSALYLCASSLGQSNSPLHFGNGTRLTVT.